This TCR beta chain was recorded in a study of cytomegalovirus exposure and HLA in healthy donors. Study overall: Earlier work reported some 110 million unique TCR beta sequences from about 180 million T cells. Among 398 genotyped donors, about 80% fell in the Caucasian-associated ancestry cluster.

The V end lost 6 bases, the J end lost 1 base, and 12 bases lay between the germline ends. CDR3 length: 14 residues. In germline, CDR1 is MNHNY, CDR2 SVGAGI (reference sequence). Details on this clone: Its target is unknown.

Regarding the study as a whole: Segments of the TCR beta V type were, in most cases, productive about 87% or about 30% of the time in an earlier analysis. No immune exposure information besides CMV serostatus was available.

The PCR ran on 60 Vbeta and 13 Jbeta primers. The assay was immunoSEQ multiplex PCR, and TCRdb's table has in-frame clones only and misses some. The table records about 140,000 clones, roughly 80% of them present only once. The J gene is TRBJ1-1, the V gene TRBV6-6; D unclear. The sample comprised PBMCs. The source is a man aged 40-50 years in good health and CMV-seronegative. CDR3 loop: CASRTLGRNTEAFF. CDR3 DNA sequence: TGTGCCAGCAGAACGCTGGGCAGGAACACTGAAGCTTTCTTT.